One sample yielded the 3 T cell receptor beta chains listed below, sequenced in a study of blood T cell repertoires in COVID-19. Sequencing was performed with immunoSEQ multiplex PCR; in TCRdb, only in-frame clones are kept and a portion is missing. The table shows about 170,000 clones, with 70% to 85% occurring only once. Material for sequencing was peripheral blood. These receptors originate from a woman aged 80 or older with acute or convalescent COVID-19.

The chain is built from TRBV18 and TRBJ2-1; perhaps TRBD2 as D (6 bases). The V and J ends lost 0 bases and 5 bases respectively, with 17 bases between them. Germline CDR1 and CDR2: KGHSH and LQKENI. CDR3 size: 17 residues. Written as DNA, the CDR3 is TGTGCCAGCTCACCACCAACGGGAGCCCCCGATGACAATGAGCAGTTCTTC. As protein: CASSPPTGAPDDNEQFF. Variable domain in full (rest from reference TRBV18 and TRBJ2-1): NAGVMQNPRHLVRRRGQEARLRCSPMKGHSHVYWYRQLPEEGLKFMVYLQKENIIDESGMPKERFSAEFPKEGPSILRIQQVVRGDSAAYFCASSPPTGAPDDNEQFFGPGTRLTVL.

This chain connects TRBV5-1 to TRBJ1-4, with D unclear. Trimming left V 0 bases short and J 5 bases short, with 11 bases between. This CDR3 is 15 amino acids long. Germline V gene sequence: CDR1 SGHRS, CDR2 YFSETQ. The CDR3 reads CASSLGQEVNEKLFF. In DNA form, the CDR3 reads TGCGCCAGCAGCTTGGGACAAGAAGTAAATGAAAAACTGTTTTTT.

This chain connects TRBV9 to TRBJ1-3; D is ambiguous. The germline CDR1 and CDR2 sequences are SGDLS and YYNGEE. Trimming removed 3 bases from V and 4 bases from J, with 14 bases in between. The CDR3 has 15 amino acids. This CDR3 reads CASSALRGNGNTIYF. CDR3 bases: TGTGCCAGCAGCGCCTTGAGAGGGAACGGAAACACCATATATTTT.